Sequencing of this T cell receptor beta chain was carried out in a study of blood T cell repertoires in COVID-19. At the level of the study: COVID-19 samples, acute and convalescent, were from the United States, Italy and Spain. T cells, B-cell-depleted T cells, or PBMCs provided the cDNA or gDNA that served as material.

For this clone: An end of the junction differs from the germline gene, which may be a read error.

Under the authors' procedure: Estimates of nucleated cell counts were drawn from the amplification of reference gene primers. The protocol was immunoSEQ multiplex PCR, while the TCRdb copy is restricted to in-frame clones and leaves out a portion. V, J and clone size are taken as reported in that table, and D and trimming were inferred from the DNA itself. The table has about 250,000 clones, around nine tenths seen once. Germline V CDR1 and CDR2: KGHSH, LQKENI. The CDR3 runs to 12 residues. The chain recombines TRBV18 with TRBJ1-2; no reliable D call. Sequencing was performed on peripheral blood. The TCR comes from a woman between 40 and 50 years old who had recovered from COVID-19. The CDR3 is CASSSPSDGYTF. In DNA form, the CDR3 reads TGTGCCAGCTCATCACCATCAGATGGCTACACCTTC.